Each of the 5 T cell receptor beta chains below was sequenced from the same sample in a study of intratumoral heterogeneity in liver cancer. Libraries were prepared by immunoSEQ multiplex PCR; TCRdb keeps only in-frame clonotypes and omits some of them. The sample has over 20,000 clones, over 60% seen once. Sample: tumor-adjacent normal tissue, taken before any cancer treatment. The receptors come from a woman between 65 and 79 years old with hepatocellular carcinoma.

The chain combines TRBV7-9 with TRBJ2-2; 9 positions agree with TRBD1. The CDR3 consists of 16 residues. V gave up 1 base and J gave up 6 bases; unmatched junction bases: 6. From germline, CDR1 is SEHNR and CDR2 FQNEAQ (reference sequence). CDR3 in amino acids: CASSLGGQGSSGELFF. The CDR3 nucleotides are TGTGCCAGCAGCTTAGGGGGACAGGGTTCCTCCGGGGAGCTGTTTTTT. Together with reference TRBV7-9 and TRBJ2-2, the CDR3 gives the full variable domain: DTGVSQNPRHKITKRGQNVTFRCDPISEHNRLYWYRQTLGQGPEFLTYFQNEAQLEKSRLLSDRFSAERPKGSFSTLEIQRTEQGDSAMYLCASSLGGQGSSGELFFGEGSRLTVL.

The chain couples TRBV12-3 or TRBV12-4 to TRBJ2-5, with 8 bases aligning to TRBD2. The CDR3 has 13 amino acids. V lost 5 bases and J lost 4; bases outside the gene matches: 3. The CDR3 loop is CASSLGLAETQYF. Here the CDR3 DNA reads TGTGCCAGCAGTCTCGGACTAGCAGAGACCCAGTACTTC.

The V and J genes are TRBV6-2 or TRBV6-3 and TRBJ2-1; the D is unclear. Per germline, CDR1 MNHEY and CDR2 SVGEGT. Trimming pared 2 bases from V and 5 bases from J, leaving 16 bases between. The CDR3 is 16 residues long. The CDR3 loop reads CASSYRPTDLDNEQFF. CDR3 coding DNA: TGTGCCAGCAGTTACCGGCCTACAGACTTGGACAATGAGCAGTTCTTC.

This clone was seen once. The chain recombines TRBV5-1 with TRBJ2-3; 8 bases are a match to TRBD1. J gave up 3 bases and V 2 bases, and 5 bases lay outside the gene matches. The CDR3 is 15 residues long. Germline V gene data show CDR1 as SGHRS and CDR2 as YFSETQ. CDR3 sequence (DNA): TGCGCCAGCAGCTTCATCACAGGGGGGACAGATACGCAGTATTTT. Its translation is CASSFITGGTDTQYF.

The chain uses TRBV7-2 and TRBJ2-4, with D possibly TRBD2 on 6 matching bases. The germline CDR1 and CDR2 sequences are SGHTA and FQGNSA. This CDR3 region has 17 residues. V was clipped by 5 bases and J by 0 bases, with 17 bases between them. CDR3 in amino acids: CASSTSPAGLAKNIQYF. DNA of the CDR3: TGTGCCAGCAGCACCTCCCCGGCGGGGCTAGCCAAAAACATTCAGTACTTC.